The clone carrying this T cell receptor (beta chain) has ten or more counts. Its cognate antigen is unknown. A J-beta primer mix and a sample-barcoded 5' primer were used in a second PCR of about 7 to 12 cycles. Paired-end reads containing CDR3 totaled no fewer than 2.5 million for each sample. TCRdb re-analysed the 5' RACE reads in MiXCR, keeping a single row per CDR3 protein. The sample yields around 1,000,000 distinct CDR3 sequences, 25% seen once. The data belong to a study of blood T cells in healthy people across ages. Regarding the study as a whole: With donor CMV status unknown, expanded clonotype changes were possibly confounded.

This CDR3 comprises 14 residues. V lost 5 bases and J 8 bases, leaving 16 bases between the germline ends. Germline V gene sequence: CDR1 MNHNY, CDR2 SVGAGI (reference sequence). These data were also filed under a second study, of T cells of mothers and their children. Per that study: In each mother, TCR beta CDR3 reads exceeded 10 million; in each child, they numbered approximately 3 million. In unrelated and related pairs, TCR recombination output is shaped in a similar way by thymic selection.

V gene TRBV6-6 combines with J gene TRBJ1-5, with D possibly matching TRBD1 (5 bases). The receptor's source is a girl aged 2 to 9 in good health. The specimen sequenced was blood. The CDR3, as DNA: TGTGCCAGCAGTAAAGGGGCGTTTTTAGAGCCCCAGCATTTT. Protein product: CASSKGAFLEPQHF.